The TCR beta chain under discussion was sequenced for a study of T cells after posttransplantation cyclophosphamide (dated by TCRdb to 2016 to 2017). Background for the entire study: The study tracked T cell repertoire reconstitution by TRB sequencing after myeloablative bone marrow transplantation using posttransplantation cyclophosphamide as GVHD prophylaxis. Samples from a few dozen PTCy-treated patients, along with samples from roughly 15 of their related bone marrow donors, underwent antigen receptor sequencing. Public TRB sequences were checked against a database of over 3,500 sequences associated with responses to pathogens, tumor antigens, self-antigens and alloantigens. In 3 patients, up to roughly 3 additional blood samples taken between 2 and 5.2 years after transplant also underwent TRB sequencing, as did pretransplant blood from 4 patients. Because TRA and TRB clonality were tightly correlated in several samples, subsequent TCR analyses were focused on TRB only. Blood from all 35 or so PTCy patients who had 1-year posttransplant specimens underwent TRB sequencing. Overall study outcomes, separate from this receptor: Across roughly 45 patients, recipient CMV seropositivity and CMV reactivation were highly associated with TRB clonality; PTCy diversity was similar to CNI/methotrexate controls. The TRB repertoires of T cells infiltrating skin or GI tract showed only limited overlap with the TRB repertoires of T cells in blood. Donor-recipient similarity was low at 1-2 months but rose over the first year, and later blood repertoires were often dominated by donor CD8+ memory clones.

On this clone: Its antigen target is currently unknown. No base-level quality is on record; no much larger clone is a single base apart.

TRB sequencing used genomic DNA with the immunoSEQ assay at survey resolution or the hsTCRB kit. The authors processed their data as follows. The immunoSEQ software handled the initial read processing, while the LymphoSeq R package was used for the repertoire analyses. Clonality was calculated as 1 minus normalized Shannon entropy, and the Gini coefficient was also calculated for each TRB dataset. Phenotypes of unsorted samples were inferred by mapping TRB sequences from sorted subsets of the recipient or donor onto unsorted samples of the same recipient. TCRdb took over this immuneACCESS table, retaining in-frame rearrangements with V and J assigned. Such tables are incomplete; in checked studies, under half of the missing clones stem from an unresolved V gene, and the remainder is unexplained. V and J calls and clone size are as listed in that table; D and trimming were resolved from the DNA. The table for this sample lists more than 10,000 clones; about 85% of them were counted only once. Jointly, the top ten make up 15% of the sample.

What the treatment or condition label conveys for this sample: high-dose cyclophosphamide on days +3 and +4 as single-agent GVHD prophylaxis. For conditioning, the PTCy patients got busulfan and fludarabine, then a related or unrelated marrow graft, followed by cyclophosphamide on days +3 and +4. The PTCy-treated patients were drawn from a prospective, multi-institutional clinical trial. Peripheral blood and bone marrow mononuclear cells were isolated by Ficoll-Hypaque density centrifugation and were cryopreserved. CDR1 and CDR2, per the germline V gene, are SGHRS and YFSETQ. V loses 4 bases at its end and J loses 0 bases; junction bases beyond the gene matches: 5. The CDR3 covers 15 residues, taking in both the cysteine and the phenylalanine. The DNA shown is the 45-base CDR3, in frame from base 1.

The specimen comprised PBMCs, sampled roughly 62 months after allogeneic stem cell transplant with posttransplant cyclophosphamide. This receptor was obtained from a female patient aged 50-65 years who received an allogeneic stem cell transplant from a related donor, was CMV-positive, and had no GVHD. After a transplant, the graft donor may have provided part of the T cells. The rearrangement joined TRBV5-1 to TRBJ2-3; 7 of the junction bases match TRBD1. DNA sequence: TGCGCCAGCAGCACGCTACAGGGGAGCACAGATACGCAGTATTTT. Translated, this gives CASSTLQGSTDTQYF.